The 3 T cell receptor beta chains below were found in one sample sequenced in a study of shared clonotypes between healthy human individuals. Terminally differentiated effector memory CD45RA+ cells were excluded by CCR7 positive selection of CD45RO-negative cells. The protocol was immunoSEQ multiplex PCR, while the TCRdb copy is restricted to in-frame clones and leaves out a portion. Found here are around 2.1 million clones, about 93% of them singletons; the top ten hold 1.5% to 2%. Sequencing used naive CD8+ T cells from PBMCs. The source of these receptors is a man between 18 and 29 years old in good health. Some clones in this sample may be carry-over from other donors' samples.

The chain has TRBV27 and TRBJ2-7; no reliable D call. Germline CDR1 is MNHEY and CDR2 is SMNVEV (reference sequence). This CDR3 is 13 amino acids long. The V gene lost 2 bases and the J gene lost 0 bases, with 5 bases spanning the gap. The CDR3: CASSLVVSYEQYF. Here the CDR3 DNA reads TGTGCCAGCAGTTTAGTAGTCTCCTACGAGCAGTACTTC.

The chain employs TRBV21-1 and TRBJ1-1; the tabulated D call, TRBD1, remains unverified against the DNA. TRBV21-1 is termed a pseudogene. The CDR3 has 13 residues. Here the CDR3 reads CALAEGALTEAFF. The CDR3 bases are TGTGCCCTTGCTGAAGGGGCGCTCACTGAAGCTTTCTTT.

V usage is TRBV30 and J usage is TRBJ1-5; D unclear. Germline V gives CDR1 GTSNPN, CDR2 SVGIG (reference sequence). V dropped 1 base and J dropped 5 bases, with 15 bases sitting between them. The CDR3 consists of 15 residues. Here the CDR3 reads CAWSGVSSVDQPQHF. The CDR3 coding sequence is TGTGCCTGGAGTGGTGTTTCAAGTGTGGATCAGCCCCAGCATTTT.